This paragraph covers one T cell receptor (beta chain) sequence. Its antigen target is currently unknown. There are no base qualities to consult, and no much larger clone falls within one base. TCRbeta CDR3 regions were amplified from genomic DNA by means of the immunoSEQ Assay, a bias-controlled multiplex PCR. The authors processed their data as follows. Nucleated cell counts per sample were estimated from amplification of reference gene primers within the assay. Sequence reads were collapsed and filtered to measure the absolute abundance of every unique TCRbeta CDR3 rearrangement. For each sample, productive Simpson clonality was calculated as the square root of Simpson's diversity index over productive rearrangements. The immuneACCESS repertoire file appears here via TCRdb, limited to in-frame rearrangements. These files lack a portion of the clones; in checked studies, under half of the deficit traces to unresolved V genes, and the cause of the others is not known. Clone size and the V and J calls come from that table; the DNA yielded D and trimming. This sample has about 260,000 clones in its table, and around nine tenths of those were observed once. Of the sample, just under 9% falls within the top ten clones.

The data derive from a study of blood T cell repertoires in COVID-19 (TCRdb year 2020). About the investigation overall: The collaborator samples originated in the United States, Italy and Spain and spanned the acute and convalescent phases of COVID-19. The repertoires were made available in a free public database intended to serve as a resource for research on the immune response to SARS-CoV-2. Where available, HLA class I and class II types were taken from metadata supplied by the sample provider and were not determined by assay-based typing. Sample metadata almost always included a de-identified subject ID, COVID-19 status, age in years and sex. The material from the prospective study consisted of cDNA or gDNA derived from T cells, B-cell-depleted T cells, or PBMCs. The dataset comprised deeply sampled blood TCRbeta repertoires from subjects exposed to, actively infected with, or recovered from COVID-19. The samples were drawn from the first 160 participants of the ongoing ImmuneRACE study and from 950 to 1,500 subjects provided by 6 global collaborators. Results the study describes overall, beyond this receptor: Clinical and demographic metadata were provided uncurated, with the amount varying by source and participant.

Inclusive of the bounding cysteine and phenylalanine, the CDR3 is 13 residues long. The sequence is cut down to CDR3 DNA, 39 bases in frame from base 1. V and J lose 0 bases and 10 bases, and a span of 7 bases separates them. The germline V gene (reference sequence) supplies CDR1 MNHNY and CDR2 SVGAGI. Each collaborating institution followed its own protocols to collect whole blood in K2EDTA tubes. For TCRbeta analysis, collaborator samples were shipped as frozen whole blood, as isolated PBMCs, or as DNA extracted from either sample type. The V gene is TRBV6-6 and the J gene is TRBJ1-6; the D segment cannot be called with confidence. Sequencing was done on a sample of peripheral blood. This receptor was taken from a man between 35 and 55 years old with active or convalescent COVID-19. The DNA sequence reads TGTGCCAGCAGTTACTCTTCAGAATCACCCCTCCACTTT. The translation is CASSYSSESPLHF.